The 14 T cell receptor beta chains below come from one sample, sequenced in a study of T cells in localized non-small cell lung cancer (dated by TCRdb to 2019 to 2021). The protocol used for the library was the immunoSEQ multiplex PCR assay. TCRdb carries this immuneACCESS record with in-frame sequences only. Its versions omit some clonotypes, under half of them owing to an unresolved V gene in the studies checked, with the rest unexplained. The sample table contains around 9,600 clones; only one count was recorded for 92% of them. The top ten constitute roughly 7% of the sample. Source: peripheral blood, taken before any cancer treatment. The receptors shown here come from a woman aged 35-75 years with stage I squamous cell lung carcinoma.

This clone was picked up a small number of times. The chain has TRBV4-3 and TRBJ2-4, with a weak D call TRBD2 (6 bases). CDR3 length equals 17 residues. Per the germline V gene, CDR1 is LGHNA and CDR2 is YSLEER. Trimming stripped 0 bases from V and 0 bases from J, with 12 bases between. The CDR3, as DNA: TGCGCCAGCAGCCAAGATCTTGGAGGGCGAGCCAAAAACATTCAGTACTTC. It translates to CASSQDLGGRAKNIQYF.

The chain joins TRBV2 to TRBJ2-3, with a tentative D call TRBD2 (5 bases). The CDR3 is made up of 14 amino acids. The germline V and J ends were trimmed by 8 bases and 4 bases, with 16 bases remaining between them. Germline CDR1 reads SNHLY; CDR2 reads FYNNEI. The CDR3, as DNA: TGTGCCAGCGACCGGGGAGCTTCCGCAGATACGCAGTATTTT. This translates into CASDRGASADTQYF.

The chain carries TRBV19 and TRBJ2-3, with D unresolved. The CDR3 covers 14 residues. Trimming took 3 bases from V and 8 from J, leaving 15 bases between them. Germline V gene data show CDR1 as LNHDA and CDR2 as SQIVND (reference sequence). CDR3 DNA: TGTGCCAGTAGTATCATCCAGGATCCGAGTACGCAGTATTTT. Encoded protein: CASSIIQDPSTQYF.

The chain combines TRBV6-1 with TRBJ2-7, with 10 bases fitting TRBD1. The junction had 7 bases not matched to a gene; V was cut back by 0 bases and J by 5 bases. The CDR3 extends over 16 amino acids. Germline assignment: CDR1 MNHNS and CDR2 SASEGT. As DNA, the CDR3 is TGTGCCAGCAGTGAAGCGCTCGGGACAGGGGATCACGAGCAGTACTTC. Protein product: CASSEALGTGDHEQYF.

The genes are TRBV4-1 and TRBJ1-6, with a possible D match to TRBD1 (5 bases). There are 17 residues in the CDR3. Germline CDR1 is MGHRA and CDR2 is YSYEKL. Trimming cost V 0 bases and J 10 bases, with 19 bases left between them. The CDR3 DNA reads as TGCGCCAGCAGCCAAGAGGCTGCAGGGTCATCCCGGTCACCCCTCCACTTT. Residues: CASSQEAAGSSRSPLHF.

The rearrangement links TRBV11-2 to TRBJ1-4; TRBD1 matches 8 bases. The CDR3 length is 14 residues. Unmatched junction bases numbered 5, after V lost 3 bases and J lost 8 bases. Germline CDR1 reads SGHAT; CDR2 reads FQNNGV. This CDR3 is CASSFGQGGEKLFF. The CDR3 nucleotides read TGTGCCAGCAGCTTTGGACAGGGTGGAGAAAAACTGTTTTTT.

The chain has TRBV11-3 and TRBJ1-1; D ambiguous. V lost 6 bases, J lost 4 bases, and 9 bases lay in between. Germline loops: CDR1 SGHNT, CDR2 YENEEA. The length of the CDR3 is 12 residues. The CDR3 region is CASSVTGTEAFF. For the CDR3, the DNA is TGTGCCAGCAGTGTTACGGGCACTGAAGCTTTCTTT.

The rearrangement uses TRBV27 and TRBJ1-2; the match to TRBD1 covers 7 bases. Germline V gene data show CDR1 as MNHEY and CDR2 as SMNVEV (reference sequence). J lost 3 bases, V lost 5 bases, and 12 bases had no gene match. This CDR3 has 16 residues. The CDR3 coding sequence is TGTGCCAGCAGTCCCACAGGGGTAGTCCCTGACTATGGCTACACCTTC. Protein product: CASSPTGVVPDYGYTF.

The genes are TRBV9 and TRBJ2-7; no clear D. V lost 0 bases, J lost 10 bases, and 11 bases lay in between. The CDR3 spans 12 residues. Germline V gives CDR1 SGDLS, CDR2 YYNGEE. CDR3 residues: CASSVDNSEQYF. The CDR3 DNA sequence: TGTGCCAGCAGCGTAGATAACAGCGAACAGTACTTC.

The chain links TRBV4-1 to TRBJ1-1, with no clear D. CDR1 MGHRA and CDR2 YSYEKL come from the germline V gene. V lost 7 bases to trimming and J lost 0 bases, with 15 bases between them. CDR3 length: 15 amino acids. In DNA form, the CDR3 reads TGCGCCAGCACCCCAGGTTCCCTAATGAACACTGAAGCTTTCTTT. Translating gives CASTPGSLMNTEAFF.

The chain employs TRBV5-5 and TRBJ2-1, with D maybe TRBD1 (5 bases). The CDR3 is 13 residues long. Germline loops: CDR1 SGHKS, CDR2 YYEKEE (reference sequence). The CDR3 region is CETRQGFNNEQFF. DNA of the CDR3: TGTGAAACGAGGCAGGGATTTAACAATGAGCAGTTCTTC.

The rearrangement joins TRBV6-1 to TRBJ1-2; D remains unclear. The germline V gene has CDR1 MNHNS and CDR2 SASEGT. Trimming removed 11 bases at V and 8 bases at J, with 18 bases between. CDR3 size: 12 residues. CDR3 loop: CACLSAWEGYTF. The DNA of the CDR3 is TGTGCCTGTCTTTCGGCATGGGAAGGCTACACCTTC.

The chain carries TRBV6-1 and TRBJ1-6; D remains unclear. Between the trimmed V and J ends, which lost 4 bases and 5 bases, there was a span of 9 bases. CDR1 and CDR2 (germline): MNHNS, SASEGT. CDR3 length equals 14 residues. The CDR3 reads CASSAHQNNSPLHF. In DNA, the CDR3 is TGTGCCAGCAGTGCGCACCAAAATAATTCACCCCTCCACTTT.

J is TRBJ1-4 and V is TRBV19, with TRBD1 matching 7 bases. The trim removed 6 bases at V and 5 bases at J, leaving 9 bases unmatched. The CDR3 runs 15 residues. Germline lookup yields CDR1 LNHDA and CDR2 SQIVND (reference sequence). CDR3 region: CASRSQGGANEKLFF. The CDR3 nucleotides read TGTGCCAGTAGGTCCCAGGGGGGGGCAAATGAAAAACTGTTTTTT.